This passage covers 25 T cell receptor beta chains from one sample sequenced in a study of blood T cell repertoires in COVID-19. Assay used: immunoSEQ multiplex PCR; TCRdb lists only in-frame clones, some missing. The sample contains about 34,000 clones, 65% to 90% of which appear only once. The specimen sequenced was peripheral blood. These receptors came from a woman in her fifties or sixties with active COVID-19.

The V and J genes are TRBV4-1 and TRBJ1-5; D call uncertain. Germline-derived CDR1 and CDR2 are MGHRA and YSYEKL. CDR3 size: 15 residues. V dropped 0 bases and J dropped 4 bases, with 10 bases sitting between them. The CDR3 coding sequence is TGCGCCAGCAGCCAAGATCCAGGTGTTAATCAGCCCCAGCATTTT. Translation gives CASSQDPGVNQPQHF.

The rearrangement links TRBV5-6 to TRBJ2-7; a weak D match, TRBD1 (5 bases). CDR3 length equals 15 residues. V was shortened by 0 bases and J by 6 bases, with 16 bases between the two germline ends. CDR1 is SGHDT and CDR2 is YYEEEE in the germline V gene. The CDR3: CASSLAIGVRVEQYF. The CDR3 DNA follows: TGTGCCAGCAGCTTGGCGATCGGCGTCAGGGTCGAGCAGTACTTC.

The V and J genes are TRBV4-1 and TRBJ2-1, with 10 positions matching TRBD1. This CDR3 is 18 amino acids long. With V trimmed by 3 bases and J by 1 base, 9 bases remained unmatched. Germline CDR1 reads MGHRA; CDR2 reads YSYEKL. CDR3 nucleotides: TGCGCCAGCAGCCACCGAGACAGGGGGCTGAGGTCCTACAATGAGCAGTTCTTC. Residues: CASSHRDRGLRSYNEQFF.

This sequence joins TRBV19 and TRBJ2-3; no definite D call. V was pared by 3 bases and J by 4 bases, with 11 bases between. The CDR3 sequence is 14 residues long. Germline CDR1 and CDR2: LNHDA and SQIVND (reference sequence). CDR3 nucleotides: TGTGCCAGTAGTATTACCCCACCGGCAGATACGCAGTATTTT. Translation: CASSITPPADTQYF.

In DNA, the CDR3 is TGTGCCAGCTCACCCTACTCTAATTCACCCCTCCACTTT. This translates into CASSPYSNSPLHF. The chain employs TRBV18 and TRBJ1-6; D gene ambiguous. The CDR3 extends over 13 amino acids. The V gene's germline CDR1 is KGHSH and CDR2 LQKENI. Trimming removed 3 bases from V and 6 bases from J, with 6 bases in between.

This clone has more than one count but fewer than ten. The chain uses TRBV6-5 and TRBJ1-1; 9 nucleotides agree with TRBD1. This CDR3 region has 14 residues. Germline CDR1 and CDR2: MNHEY and SVGAGI. Trimming took 2 bases from V and 5 from J; bases not matched to a gene: 3. The CDR3 nucleotides are TGTGCCAGCAGTTACCGACAGGGGGAAACTGAAGCTTTCTTT. It yields the protein CASSYRQGETEAFF.

The chain links TRBV5-1 to TRBJ1-6, with 9 bases lining up with TRBD1. V shed 5 bases and J 7 bases; nucleotides not matched to a gene: 4. Germline CDR1 SGHRS, CDR2 YFSETQ. The CDR3 loop spans 14 amino acids. DNA of the CDR3: TGCGCCAGCAGAGCGGGACAGGGCAATTCACCCCTCCACTTT. Its protein product is CASRAGQGNSPLHF.

This clone is a singleton in its sample. The chain links TRBV7-3 to TRBJ2-5; D unresolved. V lost 5 bases and J lost 2, with 9 bases in between. This CDR3 has 13 residues. The germline V gene has CDR1 SGHTA and CDR2 FQGTGA. In DNA form, the CDR3 reads TGTGCCAGCAGCAGAGAGTTACAAGAGACCCAGTACTTC. It encodes CASSRELQETQYF.

The J gene is TRBJ1-1, the V gene TRBV2; 8 bases fit TRBD1. CDR1 SNHLY and CDR2 FYNNEI come from the germline V gene. The CDR3 spans 14 residues. V dropped 7 bases and J dropped 8; count of bases not matched to a gene: 12. CDR3 region: CASTSSGQGSEAFF. CDR3 in DNA: TGTGCCAGCACTTCATCCGGACAGGGTAGCGAAGCTTTCTTT.

This clone appeared a few times. CDR3 sequence reads: CASRTGIGANSPLHF. The CDR3 DNA sequence: TGTGCCAGTCGGACAGGGATCGGTGCAAATTCACCCCTCCACTTT. The V gene is TRBV2, the J gene TRBJ1-6, with 8 positions matching TRBD1. CDR3 length: 15 amino acids. V gave up 9 bases and J gave up 7 bases; unmatched junction bases: 11. Germline CDR1 and CDR2: SNHLY and FYNNEI.

The chain combines TRBV29-1 with TRBJ2-1; 8 bases are a match to TRBD2. The CDR3 is 14 amino acids. J lost 3 bases, V lost 4 bases, and 5 bases had no gene match. Germline CDR1 and CDR2: SQVTM and ANQGSEA. The CDR3 nucleotides are TGCAGCGTTGTGGGAACTAGCGGCTACAATGAGCAGTTCTTC. Protein product: CSVVGTSGYNEQFF.

V is TRBV7-9 and J is TRBJ2-3; 12 nucleotides agree with TRBD2. With 5 bases clipped from V and 2 bases from J, the junction kept 5 bases outside the gene matches. CDR1 is SEHNR and CDR2 is FQNEAQ in the germline V gene (reference sequence). The CDR3 runs to 16 residues. The CDR3 DNA is TGTGCCAGCAGCCGCAGGACTAGCGGGGCCACAGATACGCAGTATTTT. Protein sequence: CASSRRTSGATDTQYF.

CDR3 sequence reads: CASSSSGSEFNEQFF. CDR3 bases: TGTGCCAGCAGCTCTAGCGGGAGCGAGTTCAATGAGCAGTTCTTC. The chain employs TRBV12-1 and TRBJ2-1; TRBD2, the table's D call, lacks a check against the DNA. TRBV12-1 constitutes a pseudogene. The CDR3 contains 15 residues.

The rearrangement uses TRBV4-1 and TRBJ2-6; D gene uncertain. CDR1 is MGHRA, CDR2 YSYEKL, per germline. The V end was cut by 5 bases, the J end by 0 bases, with 8 bases between. The CDR3 is 15 residues long. The chain's CDR3 is CASSEAISGANVLTF. The CDR3 DNA reads TGCGCCAGCAGCGAAGCTATCTCTGGGGCCAACGTCCTGACTTTC.

Relative to its sample, this clone is medium-sized (0.01 to 0.1%). The rearrangement joins TRBV9 to TRBJ2-1, with 7 positions matching TRBD1. Looked up from germline, CDR1 is SGDLS and CDR2 is YYNGEE. Germline trimming cut 0 bases from V and 5 bases from J; bases unmatched to any gene: 5. This CDR3 is built from 15 residues. DNA for the CDR3: TGTGCCAGCAGCGTAGTGGGGACAGATCACAATGAGCAGTTCTTC. It codes for CASSVVGTDHNEQFF.

The J gene is TRBJ1-2, the V gene TRBV2; D may be TRBD1 (5 bases). Germline CDR1 reads SNHLY; CDR2 reads FYNNEI. CDR3 length: 15 amino acids. The V and J ends lost 3 bases and 3 bases respectively, with 14 bases between them. The CDR3 reads CASSDGAASYYGYTF. CDR3 coding DNA: TGTGCCAGCAGTGATGGGGCCGCGAGCTACTATGGCTACACCTTC.

The chain has TRBV5-5 and TRBJ2-2; 10 bases align to TRBD1. J gave up 5 bases and V 3 bases, and 7 bases lay outside the gene matches. This CDR3 is built from 16 residues. Germline values: CDR1 SGHKS, CDR2 YYEKEE (reference sequence). DNA of the CDR3: TGTGCCAGCAGCTACAGACAGGGGGCGCTTACCGGGGAGCTGTTTTTT. This sequence encodes CASSYRQGALTGELFF.

The J gene is TRBJ2-2, the V gene TRBV9, with TRBD2 matching over 11 bases. The CDR3 runs 16 residues. From germline, CDR1 is SGDLS and CDR2 YYNGEE. Trimming removed 3 bases from V and 5 bases from J; junction bases left unmatched: 6. The CDR3 nucleotides are TGTGCCAGCAGCGCCTTAGCGGGAGGGAGGACCGGGGAGCTGTTTTTT. Translated: CASSALAGGRTGELFF.

This clone came up a few times. The chain uses TRBV30 and TRBJ1-5; D unclear. The CDR3 is made up of 13 amino acids. The V and J ends lost 3 bases and 5 bases respectively, with 11 bases between them. The V gene's germline CDR1 is GTSNPN and CDR2 SVGIG (reference sequence). The CDR3 DNA sequence: TGTGCCTGGAGCGGTGCGGAGGATCAGCCCCAGCATTTT. It encodes CAWSGAEDQPQHF. Complete variable domain (other parts from reference TRBV30 and TRBJ1-5): SQTIHQWPATLVQPVGSPLSLECTVEGTSNPNLYWYRQAAGRGLQLLFYSVGIGQISSEVPQNLSASRPQDRQFILSSKKLLLSDSGFYLCAWSGAEDQPQHFGDGTRLSIL.

J is TRBJ1-4 and V is TRBV11-2, with D tentatively TRBD1 (5 bases). This CDR3 comprises 13 residues. Germline loops: CDR1 SGHAT, CDR2 FQNNGV. V dropped 3 bases and J dropped 8 bases, with 10 bases sitting between them. The CDR3 is CASSFSGSEKLFF. CDR3 nucleotides: TGTGCCAGCAGCTTTTCAGGGTCAGAAAAACTGTTTTTT.

The chain couples TRBV27 to TRBJ2-5; 9 bases map to TRBD1. Germline CDR1 reads MNHEY; CDR2 reads SMNVEV (reference sequence). CDR3 length: 19 amino acids. Trimming removed 1 base from V and 5 bases from J; junction bases left unmatched: 17. The CDR3 protein is CASSLLWSGRGTGLETQYF. The CDR3 DNA reads as TGTGCCAGCAGTTTATTATGGAGCGGTAGGGGGACAGGGTTGGAGACCCAGTACTTC.

The rearrangement links TRBV7-2 to TRBJ2-1; the match to TRBD2 covers 11 bases. V dropped 6 bases and J dropped 6; count of bases not matched to a gene: 4. Germline V gene sequence: CDR1 SGHTA, CDR2 FQGNSA. CDR3 size: 14 residues. CDR3: CASSLAGGFNEQFF. DNA of the CDR3: TGTGCCAGCAGTCTAGCGGGAGGTTTCAATGAGCAGTTCTTC.

The V call is TRBV14, the J call TRBJ1-1; D ambiguous. V lost 0 bases, J lost 10 bases, and 6 bases lay in between. Looked up from germline, CDR1 is SGHDN and CDR2 is FVKESK. This CDR3 comprises 11 residues. CDR3 amino acids: CASSQDSLAFF. Here the CDR3 DNA reads TGTGCCAGCAGCCAAGATTCCTTAGCTTTCTTT.

The chain links TRBV6-1 to TRBJ1-5; weak D call: TRBD1 (6 bases). Deletions cut 6 bases from V and 5 bases from J, with 14 bases between. The CDR3 extends over 14 amino acids. CDR1 and CDR2 from the germline V gene are MNHNS and SASEGT. The CDR3 loop reads CASSPNRVDQPQHF. In nucleotides, the CDR3 is TGTGCCAGCAGCCCGAACAGGGTAGATCAGCCCCAGCATTTT.

In this sample, this clone turned up a few times. This chain joins TRBV9 and TRBJ1-4; no reliable D call. Germline CDR1 and CDR2: SGDLS and YYNGEE. The CDR3 sequence is 15 residues long. Trimming cost V 1 base and J 7 bases, with 14 bases left between them. CDR3 sequence reads: CASSVSSSEGEKLFF. The CDR3 bases are TGTGCCAGCAGCGTATCCAGTTCCGAGGGTGAAAAACTGTTTTTT. Full variable domain (missing parts from reference TRBV9 and TRBJ1-4): DSGVTQTPKHLITATGQRVTLRCSPRSGDLSVYWYQQSLDQGLQFLIQYYNGEERAKGNILERFSAQQFPDLHSELNLSSLELGDSALYFCASSVSSSEGEKLFFGSGTQLSVL.